This paragraph covers one T cell receptor beta chain sequence. The data stem from a study of blood T cell repertoires in COVID-19. Study-level background: The cDNA or gDNA used as material had been derived from T cells, B-cell-depleted T cells, or PBMCs.

V dropped 9 bases and J dropped 7; count of bases not matched to a gene: 6. CDR3 length: 13 residues. The germline V gene encodes CDR1 SNHLY and CDR2 FYNNEI. Sequencing was performed with immunoSEQ multiplex PCR; in TCRdb, only in-frame clones are kept and a portion is missing. Here the sample spans approximately 200,000 clones, approximately 80% being singletons. The clonotype originates from a woman over 75 with COVID-19, enrolled during active disease. Sample: peripheral blood. The chain recombines TRBV2 with TRBJ1-6; 7 positions agree with TRBD1. CDR3 loop: CASHGTENSPLHF. The CDR3 DNA follows: TGTGCCAGTCACGGGACAGAAAATTCACCCCTCCACTTT.